The 20 T cell receptor beta chains below all came from one sample that was sequenced in a study of cytomegalovirus exposure and HLA in healthy donors. The PCR made use of 60 Vbeta and 13 Jbeta primers. Some clones are missing from TCRdb's copy, which holds only in-frame ones; the method was immunoSEQ multiplex PCR. The profile covers about 190,000 clones, with approximately 80% appearing a single time and roughly 2.6% taken by the ten largest. The sequencing sample was made of PBMCs. The receptor source for this set is a woman in her forties or fifties in good health and CMV-seropositive.

V is TRBV27 and J is TRBJ1-2; TRBD1 agrees at 7 bases. Germline loops: CDR1 MNHEY, CDR2 SMNVEV (reference sequence). The CDR3 is 15 amino acids. V shed 3 bases, J shed 7 bases, and the junction held 11 bases outside the gene matches. CDR3 protein: CASSFGEQGIAGYTF. The CDR3 coding sequence is TGTGCCAGCAGTTTTGGTGAACAGGGGATTGCTGGCTACACCTTC.

The gene calls are TRBV9 and TRBJ1-5; no firm D call. The V and J ends lost 4 bases and 5 bases respectively, with 13 bases between them. The CDR3 runs 14 residues. Germline CDR1 SGDLS, CDR2 YYNGEE. CDR3 bases: TGTGCCAGCAGCAAAACACACGGAGATCAGCCCCAGCATTTT. Translating gives CASSKTHGDQPQHF. Full variable domain (remainder filled in from reference TRBV9 and TRBJ1-5): DSGVTQTPKHLITATGQRVTLRCSPRSGDLSVYWYQQSLDQGLQFLIQYYNGEERAKGNILERFSAQQFPDLHSELNLSSLELGDSALYFCASSKTHGDQPQHFGDGTRLSIL.

CDR3 region: CASSVRQGAWETQYF. The CDR3 coding sequence is TGTGCCAGCAGCGTCAGACAGGGGGCGTGGGAGACCCAGTACTTC. The J gene is TRBJ2-5, the V gene TRBV9, with TRBD1 identical over 10 bases. With V trimmed by 2 bases and J by 5 bases, 6 bases remained unmatched. The CDR3 runs to 15 residues. The germline V gene encodes CDR1 SGDLS and CDR2 YYNGEE.

This clone was recorded a few times. The chain carries TRBV15 and TRBJ1-3; D uncertain. Germline lookup yields CDR1 LNHNV and CDR2 YYDKDF (reference sequence). CDR3 length equals 16 residues. V was cut by 1 base and J by 1 base, with 11 bases left in between. CDR3 nucleotides: TGTGCCACCAGCAGAGCAACGGGGAGGTCTGGAAACACCATATATTTT. It is translated as CATSRATGRSGNTIYF. Full variable domain (outside the CDR3, taken from reference TRBV15 and TRBJ1-3): DAMVIQNPRYQVTQFGKPVTLSCSQTLNHNVMYWYQQKSSQAPKLLFHYYDKDFNNEADTPDNFQSRRPNTSFCFLDIRSPGLGDTAMYLCATSRATGRSGNTIYFGEGSWLTVV.

In regard to this clone: One junction end disagrees with the germline gene, perhaps due to a read error. The chain uses TRBV5-1 and TRBJ2-1, with D perhaps matching TRBD1 (6 bases). The CDR3 extends over 16 amino acids. The germline V gene has CDR1 SGHRS and CDR2 YFSETQ. The CDR3 nucleotides are TGCGCCAACAGCCCACAGGGTTTGAGCTCCTACAATGAGCAGTTCTTC. It yields the protein CANSPQGLSSYNEQFF. The full variable domain, its missing parts supplied by reference TRBV5-1 and TRBJ2-1, is KAGVTQTPRYLIKTRGQQVTLSCSPISGHRSVSWYQQTPGQGLQFLFEYFSETQRNKGNFPGRFSGRQFSNSRSEMNVSTLELGDSALYLCANSPQGLSSYNEQFFGPGTRLTVL.

This rearrangement joins TRBV6-5 to TRBJ2-1; a possible D gene is TRBD2 (6 bases). The CDR3 has 14 amino acids. V lost 5 bases and J lost 6, with 14 bases in between. Germline CDR1 MNHEY, CDR2 SVGAGI. This chain's CDR3 is CASSPREGGNEQFF. In DNA, the CDR3 is TGTGCCAGCAGTCCCCGAGAGGGAGGCAATGAGCAGTTCTTC.

The DNA for the CDR3 is TGCGCCAGCAGCGGGGGGGGCGTGGTGGAGACCCAGTACTTC. This sequence encodes CASSGGGVVETQYF. This chain links TRBV5-1 with TRBJ2-5; D is possibly TRBD2 (7 bases). V was trimmed by 4 bases and J by 5 bases, leaving 15 bases between them. Germline V gives CDR1 SGHRS, CDR2 YFSETQ. This CDR3 is 14 amino acids long.

The chain carries TRBV11-2 and TRBJ2-1, with TRBD1 as a possible D gene (5 bases). V was shortened by 5 bases and J by 2 bases, with 16 bases between the two germline ends. This CDR3 is 16 amino acids long. CDR1 and CDR2 (germline): SGHAT, FQNNGV. CDR3 loop: CASSPRQSLAYNEQFF. DNA of the CDR3: TGTGCCAGCAGCCCAAGACAGAGTCTCGCCTACAATGAGCAGTTCTTC.

The chain recombines TRBV11-2 with TRBJ2-7, with 8 bases lining up with TRBD2. The CDR3 sequence is 13 residues long. The J segment lost 3 bases and the V segment lost 5 bases, leaving 3 bases of the junction unmatched. Germline CDR1 reads SGHAT; CDR2 reads FQNNGV. The CDR3 region has the DNA TGTGCCAGCAGCATTGGGACTAGCTACGAGCAGTACTTC. It translates to CASSIGTSYEQYF.

This rearrangement joins TRBV28 to TRBJ2-6; 8 bases are shared with TRBD1. J lost 2 bases, V lost 6 bases, and 9 bases had no gene match. Germline V gives CDR1 MDHEN, CDR2 SYDVKM. The CDR3 consists of 17 residues. In nucleotides, the CDR3 is TGTGCCAGCAGGTGGACAGGGAGGTCGGCTGGGGCCAACGTCCTGACTTTC. This sequence encodes CASRWTGRSAGANVLTF.

The chain employs TRBV10-3 and TRBJ2-3; TRBD2 aligns across 11 bases. Germline trimming cut 11 bases from V and 0 bases from J; bases unmatched to any gene: 13. The CDR3 contains 17 residues. In germline, CDR1 is ENHRY, CDR2 SYGVKD. CDR3 DNA sequence: TGTGCCGCTCGGGGGCTAGCGGGGGGCACTAGCACAGATACGCAGTATTTT. It translates to CAARGLAGGTSTDTQYF.

The chain is built from TRBV19 and TRBJ2-3; the match to TRBD1 covers 11 bases. CDR1 and CDR2 from the germline V gene are LNHDA and SQIVND (reference sequence). This CDR3 comprises 14 residues. J gave up 6 bases and V 6 bases, and 5 bases lay outside the gene matches. This CDR3 reads CASRGQGDRDTQYF. CDR3 nucleotides: TGTGCCAGTAGGGGACAGGGGGATCGGGATACGCAGTATTTT.

This chain links TRBV9 with TRBJ2-5; TRBD2 aligns across 8 bases. J was trimmed by 2 bases and V by 4 bases; bases with no gene match: 10. This CDR3 has 16 residues. CDR1 is SGDLS and CDR2 is YYNGEE in the germline V gene. CDR3 sequence (DNA): TGTGCCAGCAGCTGGGGGGGCGGGGGGCCTCAAGAGACCCAGTACTTC. Its protein product is CASSWGGGGPQETQYF. Complete variable domain (other parts from reference TRBV9 and TRBJ2-5): DSGVTQTPKHLITATGQRVTLRCSPRSGDLSVYWYQQSLDQGLQFLIQYYNGEERAKGNILERFSAQQFPDLHSELNLSSLELGDSALYFCASSWGGGGPQETQYFGPGTRLLVL.

The sample holds one count of this clone. V is TRBV6-5 and J is TRBJ2-7, with TRBD2 matching over 8 bases. Germline-derived CDR1 and CDR2 are MNHEY and SVGAGI. Trimming at V came to 10 bases and at J to 4 bases, leaving 9 bases not matched to a gene. This CDR3 comprises 13 residues. In DNA form, the CDR3 reads TGTGCCACCACCGGGGGGGTTACATACGAGCAGTACTTC. Protein: CATTGGVTYEQYF.

This sequence joins TRBV19 and TRBJ2-2; perhaps TRBD1 as D (6 bases). The CDR3 extends over 17 amino acids. Germline CDR1 and CDR2: LNHDA and SQIVND (reference sequence). Trimming shortened V by 8 bases and J by 1 base, and 20 bases separated the two germline ends. The chain's CDR3 is CASGSWGRDMNTGELFF. CDR3 DNA: TGTGCCAGTGGGTCGTGGGGGCGAGACATGAACACCGGGGAGCTGTTTTTT.

The chain links TRBV11-2 to TRBJ2-7, with D tentatively TRBD1 (6 bases). The CDR3 contains 12 residues. Germline V gene data show CDR1 as SGHAT and CDR2 as FQNNGV. V gave up 5 bases and J gave up 7 bases, with 12 bases separating them. The CDR3 spells CASSHRDREQYF. The CDR3 nucleotides read TGTGCCAGCAGCCACAGGGACCGGGAGCAGTACTTC.

The J gene is TRBJ2-7, the V gene TRBV11-2, with 9 bases lining up with TRBD1. This CDR3 contains 17 residues. With V trimmed by 5 bases and J by 2 bases, 13 bases remained unmatched. Germline V CDR1 and CDR2: SGHAT, FQNNGV. The CDR3 coding sequence is TGTGCCAGCAGCCACAAAGCCGGGACAGGGTTAACCTACGAGCAGTACTTC. It specifies CASSHKAGTGLTYEQYF.

The chain employs TRBV25-1 and TRBJ2-6, with 10 bases aligning to TRBD1. J was trimmed by 2 bases and V by 4 bases; bases with no gene match: 5. Germline V gene data show CDR1 as MGHDK and CDR2 as SYGVNS. The CDR3 has 17 residues. The CDR3 DNA reads TGTGCCAGCAGTGCAGGACAGGGGGTCGCTGGGGCCAACGTCCTGACTTTC. Translating it yields CASSAGQGVAGANVLTF.

This clone was detected a few times. The chain links TRBV6-1 to TRBJ2-2; TRBD1 matches 7 bases. After removal of 11 bases from V and 2 bases from J, the junction contained 8 bases not matched to a gene. The CDR3 loop spans 14 amino acids. Looked up from germline, CDR1 is MNHNS and CDR2 is SASEGT. In DNA, the CDR3 is TGTGCCTCCCGGGCAGGGGGAAACACCGGGGAGCTGTTTTTT. This sequence encodes CASRAGGNTGELFF.

The chain links TRBV7-2 to TRBJ2-5, with 12 bases fitting TRBD1. The CDR3 contains 15 residues. The V and J ends lost 5 bases and 5 bases, in that order; junction bases with no gene match: 6. Germline V gene sequence: CDR1 SGHTA, CDR2 FQGNSA. CDR3 DNA: TGTGCCAGCAGCGCGGGACAGGGGGCGCGGGAGACCCAGTACTTC. It specifies CASSAGQGARETQYF.